This TCR beta chain originates from a study of blood T cell repertoires in COVID-19. Across the whole study: The samples span acute and convalescent COVID-19 from the United States, Italy and Spain. Sources were T cells, B-cell-depleted T cells, or PBMCs; the material itself was cDNA or gDNA.

In the source study's methods: The assay estimated nucleated cells by amplifying reference gene primers. Clones were sequenced by immunoSEQ multiplex PCR, and TCRdb holds only the in-frame ones, with some missing. That table furnishes V, J and clone size, whereas the DNA furnished D and trimming. The repertoire holds 36,000 or so clones, 90% seen once, with around 5% in the top ten. The material sequenced was peripheral blood. This receptor was identified in a human donor in a cohort sampled during active COVID-19.

The CDR3 spells CAISEGLARNEQFF. The CDR3 DNA is TGTGCCATCAGTGAAGGACTAGCGAGGAATGAGCAGTTCTTC. The V call is TRBV10-3, the J call TRBJ2-1; 9 positions match TRBD2. The V and J ends lost 3 bases and 7 bases, in that order; junction bases with no gene match: 4. CDR1 is ENHRY, CDR2 SYGVKD, per germline. The CDR3 extends over 14 amino acids.